The clone carrying this TCR beta chain was picked up one time. The entry originates in a study of T cell responses to AZD1222 COVID-19 vaccine. The V segment lost 8 bases and the J segment 2 bases; nucleotides outside the gene matches: 4. The CDR3 covers 13 residues. Germline CDR1 SNHLY, CDR2 FYNNEI. Sequencing used immunoSEQ multiplex PCR; TCRdb keeps in-frame clones, though not all of them. Of about 120,000 clones in the sample, around 94% are singletons; the top ten hold around 1.8%. This sequence originates from an adult in good health. This specimen consisted of peripheral blood, obtained on day 0 of AZD1222 vaccination. This chain connects TRBV2 to TRBJ2-7; 9 bases line up with TRBD1. The CDR3 DNA sequence: TGTGCCAGCGGGAGACAGGGGGCCTACGAGCAGTACGTC. Amino acids: CASGRQGAYEQYV.